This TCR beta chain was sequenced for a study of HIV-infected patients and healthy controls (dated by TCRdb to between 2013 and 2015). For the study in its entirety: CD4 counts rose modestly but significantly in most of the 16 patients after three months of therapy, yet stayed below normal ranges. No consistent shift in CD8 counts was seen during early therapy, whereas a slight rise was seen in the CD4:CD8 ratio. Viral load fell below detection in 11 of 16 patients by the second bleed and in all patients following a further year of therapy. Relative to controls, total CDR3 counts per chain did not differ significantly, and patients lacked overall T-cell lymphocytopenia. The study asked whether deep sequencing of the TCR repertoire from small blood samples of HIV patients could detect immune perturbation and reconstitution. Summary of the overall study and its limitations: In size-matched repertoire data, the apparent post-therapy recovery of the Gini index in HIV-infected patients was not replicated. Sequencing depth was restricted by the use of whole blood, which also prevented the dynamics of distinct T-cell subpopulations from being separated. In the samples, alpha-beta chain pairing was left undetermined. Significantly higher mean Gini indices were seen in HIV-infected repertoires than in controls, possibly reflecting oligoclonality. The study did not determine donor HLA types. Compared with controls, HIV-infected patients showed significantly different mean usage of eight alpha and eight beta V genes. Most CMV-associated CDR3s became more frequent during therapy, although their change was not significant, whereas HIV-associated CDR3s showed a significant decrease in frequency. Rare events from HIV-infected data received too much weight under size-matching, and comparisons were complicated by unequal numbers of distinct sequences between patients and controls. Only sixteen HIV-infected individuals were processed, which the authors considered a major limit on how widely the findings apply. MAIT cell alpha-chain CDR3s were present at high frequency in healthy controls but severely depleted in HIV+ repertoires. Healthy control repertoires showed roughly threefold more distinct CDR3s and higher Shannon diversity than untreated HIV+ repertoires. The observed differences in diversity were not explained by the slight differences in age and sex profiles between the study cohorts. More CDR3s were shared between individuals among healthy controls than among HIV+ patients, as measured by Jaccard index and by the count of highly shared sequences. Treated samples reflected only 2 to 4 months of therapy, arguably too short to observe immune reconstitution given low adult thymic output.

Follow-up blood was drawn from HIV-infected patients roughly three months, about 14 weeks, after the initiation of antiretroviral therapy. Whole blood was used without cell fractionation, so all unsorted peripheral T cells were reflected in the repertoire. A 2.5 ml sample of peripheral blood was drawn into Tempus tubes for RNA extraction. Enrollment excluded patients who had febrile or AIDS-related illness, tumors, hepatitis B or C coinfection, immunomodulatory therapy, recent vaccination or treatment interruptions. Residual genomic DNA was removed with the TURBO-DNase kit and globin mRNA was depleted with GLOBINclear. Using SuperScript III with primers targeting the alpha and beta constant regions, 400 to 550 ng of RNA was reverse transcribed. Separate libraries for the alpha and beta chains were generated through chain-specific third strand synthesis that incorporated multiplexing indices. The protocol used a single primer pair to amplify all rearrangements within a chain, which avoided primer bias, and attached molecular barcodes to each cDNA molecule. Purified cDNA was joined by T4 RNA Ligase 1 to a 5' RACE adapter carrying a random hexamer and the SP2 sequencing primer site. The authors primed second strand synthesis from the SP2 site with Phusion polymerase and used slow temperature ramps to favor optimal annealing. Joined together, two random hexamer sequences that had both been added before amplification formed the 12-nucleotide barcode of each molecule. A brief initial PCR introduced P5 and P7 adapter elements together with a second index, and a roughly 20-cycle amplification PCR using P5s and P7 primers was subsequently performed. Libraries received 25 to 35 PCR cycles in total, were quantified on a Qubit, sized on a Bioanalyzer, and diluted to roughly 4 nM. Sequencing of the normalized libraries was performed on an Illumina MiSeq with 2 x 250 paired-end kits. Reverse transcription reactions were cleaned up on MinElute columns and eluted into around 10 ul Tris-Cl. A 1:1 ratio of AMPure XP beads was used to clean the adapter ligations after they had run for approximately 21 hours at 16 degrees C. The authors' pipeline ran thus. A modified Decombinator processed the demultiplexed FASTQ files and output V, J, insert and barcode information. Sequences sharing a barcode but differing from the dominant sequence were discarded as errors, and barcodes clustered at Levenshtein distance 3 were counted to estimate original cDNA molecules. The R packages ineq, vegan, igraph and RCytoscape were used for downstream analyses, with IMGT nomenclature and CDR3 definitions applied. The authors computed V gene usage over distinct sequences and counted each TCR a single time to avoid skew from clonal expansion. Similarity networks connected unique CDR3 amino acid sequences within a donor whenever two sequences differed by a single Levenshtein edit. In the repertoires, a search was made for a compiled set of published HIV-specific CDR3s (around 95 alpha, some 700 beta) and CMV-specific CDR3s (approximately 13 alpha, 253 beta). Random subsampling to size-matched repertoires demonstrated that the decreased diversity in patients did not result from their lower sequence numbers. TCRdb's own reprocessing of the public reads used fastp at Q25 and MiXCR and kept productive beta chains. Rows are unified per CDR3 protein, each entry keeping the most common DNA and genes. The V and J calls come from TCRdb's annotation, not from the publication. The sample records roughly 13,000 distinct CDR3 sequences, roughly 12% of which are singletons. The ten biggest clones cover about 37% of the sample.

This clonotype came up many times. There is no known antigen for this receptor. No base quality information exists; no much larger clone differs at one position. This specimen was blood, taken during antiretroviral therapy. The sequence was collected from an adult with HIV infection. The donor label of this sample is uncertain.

The CDR3: CASSPNSPGAGYEQYF. The DNA reads as follows: TGCGCCAGCAGCCCGAACTCCCCAGGGGCCGGGTACGAGCAGTACTTC. The rearrangement joined TRBV4-1 to TRBJ2-7; the D gene is perhaps TRBD1, from 6 matching bases. V drops 4 bases and J drops 4 bases, leaving 20 bases in between. The CDR3 spans 16 residues, from the cysteine through the phenylalanine. CDR3 DNA is the only sequence kept; it has 48 bases, read in frame from the first base. CDR1 MGHRA and CDR2 YSYEKL were looked up in the germline V gene.